This TCR beta chain is from a study of blood T cell repertoires in COVID-19. As for the study in general: The cDNA or gDNA used as material had been derived from T cells, B-cell-depleted T cells, or PBMCs.

TCRdb's table, derived via immunoSEQ multiplex PCR, lists solely in-frame clones and lacks some. The repertoire includes fewer than 250,000 clones, roughly 80% of them detected once, and about 6.9% sits in the top ten. V shed 6 bases, J shed 6 bases, and the junction held 5 bases outside the gene matches. This CDR3 has 13 residues. Germline loops: CDR1 MNHEY, CDR2 SVGAGI. The chain combines TRBV6-5 with TRBJ1-5, with 7 positions matching TRBD1. Sequencing input: peripheral blood. The source is a man aged 60-69 years with acute or convalescent COVID-19. The CDR3 protein is CASRPTGTQPQHF. CDR3 coding DNA: TGTGCCAGCAGGCCGACAGGGACTCAGCCCCAGCATTTT.